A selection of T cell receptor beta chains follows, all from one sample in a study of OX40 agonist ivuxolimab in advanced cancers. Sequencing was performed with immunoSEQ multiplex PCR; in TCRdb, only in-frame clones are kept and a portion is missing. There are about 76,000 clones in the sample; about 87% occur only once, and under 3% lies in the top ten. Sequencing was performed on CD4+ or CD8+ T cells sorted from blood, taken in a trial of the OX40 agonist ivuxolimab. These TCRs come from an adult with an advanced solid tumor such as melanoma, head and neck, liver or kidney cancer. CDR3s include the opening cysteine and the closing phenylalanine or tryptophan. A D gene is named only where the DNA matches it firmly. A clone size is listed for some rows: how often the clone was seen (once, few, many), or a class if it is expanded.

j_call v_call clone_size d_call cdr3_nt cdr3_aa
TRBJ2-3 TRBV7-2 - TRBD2 TGTGCCAGCAGCCCTCCGACTAGCGGGGGAGCAGATACGCAGTATTTT CASSPPTSGGADTQYF
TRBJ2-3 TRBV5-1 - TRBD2 TGCGCCAGCAGCTTGACTAGCGGCACAGATACGCAGTATTTT CASSLTSGTDTQYF
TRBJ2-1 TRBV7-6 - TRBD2 TGTGCCAGCAGCTTAAGTAGCGGGGGGTACAATGAGCAGTTCTTC CASSLSSGGYNEQFF
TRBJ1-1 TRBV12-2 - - TGTGCAAGTCGCTTTTCCGACAGCCGTGCCACTGAAGCTTTCTTT CASRFSDSRATEAFF
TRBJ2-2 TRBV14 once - TGTGCCAGCAGCCAAGTTCGAGGGTCCGGGGAGCTGTTTTTT CASSQVRGSGELFF
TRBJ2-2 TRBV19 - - TGTGCCAGTAGTATAGGGGAAAACACCGGGGAGCTGTTTTTT CASSIGENTGELFF
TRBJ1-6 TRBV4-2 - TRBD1 TGTGCCAGCAGCCAAGATACCCCGGGACAGGGGGTTTCACCCCTCCACTTT CASSQDTPGQGVSPLHF
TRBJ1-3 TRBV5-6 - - TGTGCCAGCACCAGTGGAAACACCATATATTTT CASTSGNTIYF
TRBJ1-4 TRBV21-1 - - TGTGCCAGCAGCAAAGGGGGCCCAAATGAAAAACTGTTTTTT CASSKGGPNEKLFF
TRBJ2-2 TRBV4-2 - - TGTGCCAGCAGCCAAGAAGTATCAGTTAACACCGGGGAGCTGTTTTTT CASSQEVSVNTGELFF
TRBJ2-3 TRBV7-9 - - TGTGCCAGCACCCAGGCAGATACGCAGTATTTT CASTQADTQYF
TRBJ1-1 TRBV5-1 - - TGCGCCAGCAGCTTGAGATCAGGGAACACTGAAGCTTTCTTT CASSLRSGNTEAFF
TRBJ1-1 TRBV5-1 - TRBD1 TGCGCCAGCAGCTATGAGACAGGGGGCGTAGGTGAAGCTTTCTTT CASSYETGGVGEAFF
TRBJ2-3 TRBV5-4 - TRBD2 TGTGCCAGCAGCTCACCTAGCGGGGGGGCAGATACGCAGTATTTT CASSSPSGGADTQYF
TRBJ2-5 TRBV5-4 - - TGTGCCAGCAGCTTCAAGGTCGGGGAGACCCAGTACTTC CASSFKVGETQYF
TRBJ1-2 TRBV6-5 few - TGTGCCAGCAGCACACAGGGCGGGGGCTACACCTTC CASSTQGGGYTF
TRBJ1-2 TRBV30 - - TGTGCCTGGGACAGGCGTAACTATGGCTACACCTTC CAWDRRNYGYTF
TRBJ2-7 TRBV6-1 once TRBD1 TGTGCCAGCAGTGTCGGGACAGGGGGCGGGGGCGAGCAGTACTTC CASSVGTGGGGEQYF
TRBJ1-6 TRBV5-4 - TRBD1 TGTGCCAGCAGCTGGGACAGCAGCTCCTATAATTCACCCCTCCACTTT CASSWDSSSYNSPLHF
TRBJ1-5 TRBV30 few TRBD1 TGTGCCTGGGGGGACAGCCAAGTACCCCAGCATTTT CAWGDSQVPQHF
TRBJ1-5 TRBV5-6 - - TGTGCCAGCAGCTTGGCCGAGGGTGGCAATCAGCCCCAGCATTTT CASSLAEGGNQPQHF
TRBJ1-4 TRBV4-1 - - TGCGCCAGCAGCCTCGGAGGAATGGATAATGAAAAACTGTTTTTT CASSLGGMDNEKLFF
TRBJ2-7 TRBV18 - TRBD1 TGTGCCAGCTCACCAGCGACAGGGGGCGAAGAGCAGTACTTC CASSPATGGEEQYF
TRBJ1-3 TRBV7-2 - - TGTGCCAGCAGCTTAGCCGGACCGCCGGGGGACACCATATATTTT CASSLAGPPGDTIYF
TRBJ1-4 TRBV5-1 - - TGCGCCAGCAGCCTCGGTGGGTTGGATGAAAAACTGTTTTTT CASSLGGLDEKLFF
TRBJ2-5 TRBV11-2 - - TGTGCCAGCAGCTTAGAGGAAAGGGCGTCCATGGAGACCCAGTACTTC CASSLEERASMETQYF
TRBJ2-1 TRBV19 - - TGTGCCAGTAGTACCACATACAGTCCTAATGAGCAGTTCTTC CASSTTYSPNEQFF
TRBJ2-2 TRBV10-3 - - TGTGCCATCAGTGAAAAGACAGGAACCACCGGGGAGCTGTTTTTT CAISEKTGTTGELFF
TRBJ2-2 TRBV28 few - TGTGCCAGCAGTAACAGGGATGCGCTGTTTTTT CASSNRDALFF
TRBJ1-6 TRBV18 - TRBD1 TGTGCCAGCTCATCCGACAGGGCTTCTATCATTAATTCACCCCTCCACTTT CASSSDRASIINSPLHF
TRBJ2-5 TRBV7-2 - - TGTGCCGGTTCGCGAGGGGCGGGGTTGACGGAGACCCAGTACTTC CAGSRGAGLTETQYF
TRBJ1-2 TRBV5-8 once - TGTGCCAGCAGCCCGGGACAATTCCCTGGCTACACCTTC CASSPGQFPGYTF
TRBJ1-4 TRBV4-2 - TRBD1 TGTGCCAGCAGCTCTCAAACCGGGACAGGGGGTGAAAAACTGTTTTTT CASSSQTGTGGEKLFF
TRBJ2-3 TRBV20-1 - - TGCAGTGCTTCACAGGGAGATACGCAGTATTTT CSASQGDTQYF
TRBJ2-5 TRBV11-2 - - TGTGCCAGCAGCTTAATCGGGGAGACCCAGTACTTC CASSLIGETQYF
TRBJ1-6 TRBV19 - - TGTGCCAGTACCAGGGTGGGGACCTATAATTCACCCCTCCACTTT CASTRVGTYNSPLHF
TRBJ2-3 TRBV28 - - TGTGCCAGCAGTCCCCTGGGTCCTCCCACAGATACGCAGTATTTT CASSPLGPPTDTQYF
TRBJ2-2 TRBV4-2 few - TGTGCCAGCAGCCACCTCCTCGACAGCAACACCGGGGAGCTGTTTTTT CASSHLLDSNTGELFF
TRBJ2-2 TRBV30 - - TGTGCCTGGAGTGTACGCCAGGGACCAGCGGGGGAGCTGTTTTTT CAWSVRQGPAGELFF
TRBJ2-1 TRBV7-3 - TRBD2 TGTGCCAGCAGTTCCGGGGGGTACTCCTACAATGAGCAGTTCTTC CASSSGGYSYNEQFF
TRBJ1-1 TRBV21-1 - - TGTGCCAGCAGCAAAGGTGCCAGTTCCGAGGCGGCTTTCTTT CASSKGASSEAAFF
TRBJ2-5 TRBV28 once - TGTGCCAGCAGTTTTTCGGGGGGCTGGCCTCAAGAGACCCAGTACTTC CASSFSGGWPQETQYF
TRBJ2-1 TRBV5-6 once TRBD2 TGTGCCAGCAGCTCGACCAATCTAGCGGGGTCGTGGGAGCAGTTCTTC CASSSTNLAGSWEQFF
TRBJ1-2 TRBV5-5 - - TGTGCCAGCAGCCCCAATATTGGACGGGCTAACTATGGCTACACCTTC CASSPNIGRANYGYTF
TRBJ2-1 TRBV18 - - TGTGCCAGCTCACCGCTGGGGGAGAGCTCCTACAATGAGCAGTTCTTC CASSPLGESSYNEQFF
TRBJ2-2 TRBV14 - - TGTGCCAGCAGCCAGTGGATCAGTAGCACCGGGGAGCTGTTTTTT CASSQWISSTGELFF
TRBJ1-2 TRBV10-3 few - TGTGCCATCAGTGAGTCGATGGGGCAGGGGACTGGCTACACCTTC CAISESMGQGTGYTF
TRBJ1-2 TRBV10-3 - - TGTGCCATCACCATGGGGGGGTCTGGCTACACCTTC CAITMGGSGYTF
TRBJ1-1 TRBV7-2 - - TGTGCCAGCAGCTTCAGACCAAGAAACACTGAAGCTTTCTTT CASSFRPRNTEAFF
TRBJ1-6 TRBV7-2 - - TGTGCCAGCAGCTTATTGGCGGGAATAAATTCACCCCTCCACTTT CASSLLAGINSPLHF
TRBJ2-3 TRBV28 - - TGTGCCAGCAGTTTAATAAGAGGTAGTGGTTCAGATACGCAGTATTTT CASSLIRGSGSDTQYF
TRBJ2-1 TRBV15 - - TGTGCCACCAGGAGAGCTATAAGACTTTACAATGAGCAGTTCTTC CATRRAIRLYNEQFF
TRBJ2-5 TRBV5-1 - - TGCGCCAGCAGCAAAACCCAAGAGACCCAGTACTTC CASSKTQETQYF
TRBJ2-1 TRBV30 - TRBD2 TGTGCCTGGGCTAGCGGGGGCGCAAGCTCCTACAATGAGCAGTTCTTC CAWASGGASSYNEQFF
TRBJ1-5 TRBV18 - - TGTGCCAGCTCACCCCTCCCGGGGAATCAGCCCCAGCATTTT CASSPLPGNQPQHF